The 14 T cell receptor beta chains in this list originate from one sample, sequenced in a study of shared clonotypes between healthy human individuals. CD45RO-negative cells were positively selected for CCR7, leaving out terminally differentiated effector memory CD45RA+ cells. TCRdb keeps only in-frame clones here, not all; method: immunoSEQ multiplex PCR. The sample lists over 2 million clones; approximately 94% were seen once. Sequenced material: naive CD8+ T cells sorted from blood. Every receptor here comes from a man between 18 and 29 years old in good health.

The chain joins TRBV7-8 to TRBJ2-1; D is unclear. The CDR3 runs to 17 residues. CDR1 and CDR2 from the germline V gene are SGHVS and FQNEAQ. V was pared by 7 bases and J by 1 base, with 20 bases between. CDR3 DNA sequence: TGTGCCAGCACCCTCTATTGGGTCCCCGGATCCTACAATGAGCAGTTCTTC. It encodes CASTLYWVPGSYNEQFF.

The V gene is TRBV6-1, the J gene TRBJ1-5, with 11 bases that match TRBD1. The CDR3 has 14 amino acids. Per germline, CDR1 MNHNS and CDR2 SASEGT. The trim removed 6 bases at V and 6 bases at J, leaving 4 bases unmatched. In DNA form, the CDR3 reads TGTGCCAGCAGAGAGGGACAGGGGGGTCAGCCCCAGCATTTT. Protein product: CASREGQGGQPQHF.

The chain combines TRBV7-9 with TRBJ2-5; D gene unclear. The CDR3 contains 12 residues. Germline V gives CDR1 SEHNR, CDR2 FQNEAQ (reference sequence). Deletions cut 1 base from V and 4 bases from J, with 4 bases between. DNA of the CDR3: TGTGCCAGCAGCTTAGACCCAGAGACCCAGTACTTC. Protein: CASSLDPETQYF.

The chain joins TRBV6-6 to TRBJ1-1; possible D gene TRBD1, 5 bases. The CDR3 loop spans 12 amino acids. V shed 7 bases and J shed 4 bases, with 10 bases lying between them. In germline, CDR1 is MNHNY, CDR2 SVGAGI (reference sequence). DNA of the CDR3: TGTGCCAGCACTGGGGGTCCCACTGAAGCTTTCTTT. It is translated as CASTGGPTEAFF.

In this sample, this clone turned up once. Germline and junction disagree at one end, which may indicate a read error. The chain uses TRBV7-7 and TRBJ2-7, with a weak D call TRBD2 (5 bases). The CDR3 consists of 13 residues. The germline V gene encodes CDR1 SSHAT and CDR2 FNYEAQ (reference sequence). CDR3 protein: CASSHSGSYEQYF. CDR3 nucleotides: TGTGCTAGCAGCCACTCGGGAAGCTACGAGCAGTACTTC.

The rearrangement uses TRBV15 and TRBJ2-1; D possibly corresponds to TRBD2 (6 bases). With 0 bases removed from V and 8 bases from J, the gap between germline ends came to 17 bases. This CDR3 contains 16 residues. Germline-derived CDR1 and CDR2 are LNHNV and YYDKDF (reference sequence). CDR3: CATSREGRDFSYEQFF. CDR3 sequence (DNA): TGTGCCACCAGCAGAGAAGGCAGGGACTTCTCCTATGAGCAGTTCTTC.

The V gene is TRBV27, the J gene TRBJ2-5, with a weak D call TRBD2 (6 bases). V lost 5 bases and J lost 2, with 12 bases in between. The CDR3 contains 14 residues. Germline CDR1 and CDR2: MNHEY and SMNVEV (reference sequence). The CDR3 reads CASSPRAGQETQYF. Here the CDR3 DNA reads TGTGCCAGCAGTCCCCGTGCGGGACAAGAGACCCAGTACTTC.

The rearrangement joins TRBV27 to TRBJ2-2; D assignment may be TRBD1 or TRBD2 (5 bases each). The V end was cut by 1 base, the J end by 7 bases, with 16 bases between. This CDR3 is 16 amino acids long. In germline, CDR1 is MNHEY, CDR2 SMNVEV (reference sequence). Here the CDR3 DNA reads TGTGCCAGCAGTTTATTAGGTGAAGGGGCGGGCGGGGAGCTGTTTTTT. Its protein product is CASSLLGEGAGGELFF.

As for this clone: At the DNA level, this CDR3 is encoded by other sequences in the same sample as well. The V gene is TRBV10-2, the J gene TRBJ2-3; 9 bases align to TRBD2. The trim removed 8 bases at V and 3 bases at J, leaving 6 bases unmatched. Germline lookup yields CDR1 WSHSY and CDR2 SAAADI. This CDR3 region has 14 residues. DNA for the CDR3: TGCGCCAGCGGACTAAGCGGGGGGACAGATACGCAGTATTTT. Translated: CASGLSGGTDTQYF.

The rearrangement links TRBV29-1 to TRBJ2-1; D tentatively fits TRBD1 or TRBD2 (5 bases each). Deletions cut 1 base from V and 5 bases from J, with 12 bases between. Germline CDR1 SQVTM, CDR2 ANQGSEA. CDR3 size: 14 residues. The CDR3 DNA follows: TGCAGCGTTGAAGGCCCCTGGGGGAACAATGAGCAGTTCTTC. Amino acid sequence: CSVEGPWGNNEQFF.

The rearrangement joins TRBV19 to TRBJ1-1; D remains unclear. The CDR3 covers 16 residues. Trimming removed 4 bases from V and 0 bases from J, with 15 bases in between. Germline V lookup: CDR1 LNHDA, CDR2 SQIVND (reference sequence). The CDR3 region has the DNA TGTGCCAGTAGTAAATTGACACGAGCCTTGAACACTGAAGCTTTCTTT. Residues: CASSKLTRALNTEAFF.

The CDR3 nucleotides read TGTGCCAGCAGCTTGAGAACGGTTGATGGCTACACCTTC. Translation gives CASSLRTVDGYTF. This sequence joins TRBV5-6 and TRBJ1-2; D uncertain. Germline CDR1 reads SGHDT; CDR2 reads YYEEEE. This CDR3 is 13 amino acids long. The ends were cut back, 1 base at V and 6 bases at J, with 10 bases in the middle.

The table lists this clone with a count of one. A read error may produce the germline difference seen at one junction end. The genes are TRBV7-8 and TRBJ2-5; the match to TRBD1 covers 7 bases. The CDR3 extends over 16 amino acids. CDR1 and CDR2 (germline): SGHVS, FQNEAQ. CDR3 nucleotides: TGTGCTAGCAGCCCACGTGAGGCAGGGGGAGTTCAGACCCAGTACTTC. This codes for CASSPREAGGVQTQYF.

J is TRBJ1-4 and V is TRBV7-9; 7 bases line up with TRBD1. In germline, CDR1 is SEHNR, CDR2 FQNEAQ (reference sequence). Trimming removed 4 bases from V and 4 bases from J; junction bases left unmatched: 9. The CDR3 is made up of 16 amino acids. This CDR3 reads CASSSAGTDLNEKLFF. CDR3 sequence (DNA): TGTGCCAGCAGCTCAGCCGGGACAGACCTTAATGAAAAACTGTTTTTT.